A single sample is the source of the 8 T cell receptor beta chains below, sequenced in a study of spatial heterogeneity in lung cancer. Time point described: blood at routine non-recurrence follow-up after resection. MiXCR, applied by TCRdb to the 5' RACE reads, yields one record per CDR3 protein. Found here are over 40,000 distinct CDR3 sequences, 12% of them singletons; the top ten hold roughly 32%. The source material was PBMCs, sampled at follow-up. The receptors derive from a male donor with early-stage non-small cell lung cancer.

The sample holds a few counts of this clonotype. The CDR3 is CSVEVGASSYTF. The CDR3 DNA sequence: TGCAGCGTTGAAGTGGGAGCTTCGAGCTACACCTTC. The gene calls are TRBV29-1 and TRBJ1-2, with D unclear. The V and J ends lost 1 base and 9 bases respectively, with 12 bases between them. Germline V gene data show CDR1 as SQVTM and CDR2 as ANQGSEA. This CDR3 contains 12 residues.

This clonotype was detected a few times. CDR3 sequence reads: CASSPPRLAIDEQFF. The CDR3 coding sequence is TGTGCCAGCAGCCCCCCTCGACTAGCGATCGATGAGCAGTTCTTC. The rearrangement uses TRBV9 and TRBJ2-1; 8 nucleotides line up with TRBD2. CDR3 size: 15 residues. The germline V gene encodes CDR1 SGDLS and CDR2 YYNGEE. Losses at the gene ends were 4 bases for V and 8 bases for J; bases not matched to a gene: 11. Full variable domain (rest looked up from reference TRBV9 and TRBJ2-1): DSGVTQTPKHLITATGQRVTLRCSPRSGDLSVYWYQQSLDQGLQFLIQYYNGEERAKGNILERFSAQQFPDLHSELNLSSLELGDSALYFCASSPPRLAIDEQFFGPGTRLTVL.

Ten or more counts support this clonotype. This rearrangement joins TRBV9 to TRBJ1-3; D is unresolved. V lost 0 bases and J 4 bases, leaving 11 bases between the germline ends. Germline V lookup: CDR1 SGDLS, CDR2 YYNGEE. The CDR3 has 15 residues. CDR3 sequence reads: CASSVDVPRGNTIYF. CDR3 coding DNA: TGTGCCAGCAGCGTAGATGTCCCTCGGGGAAACACCATATATTTT.

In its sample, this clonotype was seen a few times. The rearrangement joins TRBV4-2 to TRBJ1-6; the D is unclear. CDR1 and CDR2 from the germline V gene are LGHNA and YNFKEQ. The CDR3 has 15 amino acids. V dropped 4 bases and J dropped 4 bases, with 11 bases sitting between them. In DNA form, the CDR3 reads TGTGCCAGCAGCCTGGTAGAAACGTATAATTCACCCCTCCACTTT. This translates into CASSLVETYNSPLHF.

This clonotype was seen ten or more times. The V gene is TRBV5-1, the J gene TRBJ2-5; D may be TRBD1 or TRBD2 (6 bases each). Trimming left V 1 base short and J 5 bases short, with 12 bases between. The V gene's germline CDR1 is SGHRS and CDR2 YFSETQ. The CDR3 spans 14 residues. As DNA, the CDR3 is TGCGCCAGCAGCTTGATTGGGGGGCCGGAGACCCAGTACTTC. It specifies CASSLIGGPETQYF.

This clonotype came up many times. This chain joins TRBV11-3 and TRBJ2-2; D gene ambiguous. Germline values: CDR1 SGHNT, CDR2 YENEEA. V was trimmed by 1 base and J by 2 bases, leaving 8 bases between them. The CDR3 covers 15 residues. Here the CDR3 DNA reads TGTGCCAGCAGCTTAGGCGGAACAAACACCGGGGAGCTGTTTTTT. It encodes CASSLGGTNTGELFF.

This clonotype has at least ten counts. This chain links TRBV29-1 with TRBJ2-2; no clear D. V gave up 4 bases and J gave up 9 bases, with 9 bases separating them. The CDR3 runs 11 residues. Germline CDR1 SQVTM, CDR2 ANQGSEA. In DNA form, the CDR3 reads TGCAGCGTTGTTTCAGCCCGGGAGCTGTTTTTT. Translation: CSVVSARELFF.

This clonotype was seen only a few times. The CDR3 protein is CASSLGASLEGNEQFF. CDR3 bases: TGTGCCAGCAGCTTAGGGGCCAGCCTCGAGGGGAATGAGCAGTTCTTC. The genes are TRBV7-8 and TRBJ2-1, with D perhaps TRBD1 or TRBD2 (5 bases each). From germline, CDR1 is SGHVS and CDR2 FQNEAQ. Between the trimmed V and J ends, which lost 1 base and 7 bases, there was a span of 17 bases. The CDR3 loop spans 16 amino acids.